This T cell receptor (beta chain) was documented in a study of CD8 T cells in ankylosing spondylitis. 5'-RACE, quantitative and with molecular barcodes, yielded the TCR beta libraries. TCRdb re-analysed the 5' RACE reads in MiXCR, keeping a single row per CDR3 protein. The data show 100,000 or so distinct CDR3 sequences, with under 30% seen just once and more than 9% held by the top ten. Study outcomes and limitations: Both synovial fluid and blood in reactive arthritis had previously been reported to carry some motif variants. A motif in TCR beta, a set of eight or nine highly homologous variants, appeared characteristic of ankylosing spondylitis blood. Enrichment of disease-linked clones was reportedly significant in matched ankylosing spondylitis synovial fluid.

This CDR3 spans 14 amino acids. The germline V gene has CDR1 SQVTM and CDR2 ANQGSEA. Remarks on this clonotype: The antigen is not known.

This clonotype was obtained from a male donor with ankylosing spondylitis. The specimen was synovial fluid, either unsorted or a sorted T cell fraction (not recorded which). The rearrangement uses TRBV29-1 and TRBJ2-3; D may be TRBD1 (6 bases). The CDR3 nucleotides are TGCACCGCGAGCAGGGGCGGACACACAGATACGCAGTATTTT. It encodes CTASRGGHTDTQYF.